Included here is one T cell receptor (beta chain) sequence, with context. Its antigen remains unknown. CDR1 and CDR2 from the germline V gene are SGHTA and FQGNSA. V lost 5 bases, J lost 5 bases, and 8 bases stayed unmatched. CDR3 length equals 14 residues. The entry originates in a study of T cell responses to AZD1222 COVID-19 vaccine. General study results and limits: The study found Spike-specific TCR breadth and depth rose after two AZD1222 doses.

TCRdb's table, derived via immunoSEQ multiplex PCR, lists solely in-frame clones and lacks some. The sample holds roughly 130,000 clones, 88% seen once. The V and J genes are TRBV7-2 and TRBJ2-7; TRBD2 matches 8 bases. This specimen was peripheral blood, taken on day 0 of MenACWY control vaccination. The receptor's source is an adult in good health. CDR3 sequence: CASSRRAGENEQYF. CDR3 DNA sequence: TGTGCCAGCAGCCGCCGAGCGGGAGAAAACGAGCAGTACTTC.